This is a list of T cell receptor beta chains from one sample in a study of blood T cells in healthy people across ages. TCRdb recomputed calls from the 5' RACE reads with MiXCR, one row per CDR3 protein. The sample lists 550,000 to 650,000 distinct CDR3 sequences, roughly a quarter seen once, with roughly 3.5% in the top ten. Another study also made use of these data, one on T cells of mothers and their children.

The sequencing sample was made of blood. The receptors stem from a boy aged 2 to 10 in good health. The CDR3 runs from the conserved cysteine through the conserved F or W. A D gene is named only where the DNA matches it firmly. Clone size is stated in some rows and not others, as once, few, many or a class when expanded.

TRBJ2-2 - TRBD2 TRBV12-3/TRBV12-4 CASSFLAGVVTRELFF TGTGCCAGCAGTTTTCTAGCGGGGGTGGTTACCAGGGAGCTGTTTTTT
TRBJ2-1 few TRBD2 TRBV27 CASSLRLAGSEQFF TGTGCCAGCAGTTTACGTCTAGCGGGAAGTGAGCAGTTCTTC
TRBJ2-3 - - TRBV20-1 CSARDRVGVGTDTQYF TGCAGTGCTAGAGATCGGGTGGGGGTTGGGACAGATACGCAGTATTTT
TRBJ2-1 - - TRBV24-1 CATSEPNRDEQFF TGTGCCACCAGTGAACCTAACCGGGATGAGCAGTTCTTC
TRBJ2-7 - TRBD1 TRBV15 CATSRGDRGYEQYF TGTGCCACCAGCAGGGGGGACAGGGGCTACGAGCAGTACTTC
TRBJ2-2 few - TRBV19 CASSIRRAPGELFF TGTGCCAGTAGTATCCGCAGGGCCCCCGGGGAGCTGTTTTTT
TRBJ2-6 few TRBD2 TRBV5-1 CASSLAGVTGANVLTF TGCGCCAGCAGCTTAGCGGGGGTCACTGGGGCCAACGTCCTGACTTTC
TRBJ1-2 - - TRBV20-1 CSAPKGPLYGYTF TGCAGTGCGCCAAAGGGACCCCTCTATGGCTACACCTTC
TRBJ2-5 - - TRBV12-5 CASGTGSLKETQYF TGTGCTAGTGGGACCGGGAGCCTAAAAGAGACCCAGTACTTC
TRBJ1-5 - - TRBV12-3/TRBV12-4 CASSPPLGAQHF TGTGCCAGCAGCCCCCCTTTAGGAGCCCAGCATTTT
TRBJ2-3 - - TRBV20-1 CSAMLRETDTQYF TGCAGTGCTATGTTAAGAGAGACAGATACGCAGTATTTT
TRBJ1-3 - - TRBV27 CASARGLGNTIYF TGTGCCAGCGCTCGGGGGTTAGGAAACACCATATATTTT
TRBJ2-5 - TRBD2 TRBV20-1 CSARDEAGLVLAGGPYQETQYF TGCAGTGCTAGAGATGAGGCAGGACTCGTGCTAGCGGGAGGCCCGTACCAAGAGACCCAGTACTTC
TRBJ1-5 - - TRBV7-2 CASNQGGGGQPQHF TGTGCCAGCAACCAAGGAGGGGGGGGTCAGCCCCAGCATTTT
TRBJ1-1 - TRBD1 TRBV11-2 CASSWRGAGGQVQVFYKAFF TGTGCCAGCAGCTGGCGGGGAGCTGGGGGACAGGTGCAAGTGTTTTACAAAGCTTTCTTT
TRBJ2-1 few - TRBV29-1 CSVGTLRGYNEQFF TGCAGCGTTGGGACTCTAAGGGGCTACAATGAGCAGTTCTTC
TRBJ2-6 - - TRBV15 CATATSAANVLTF TGTGCCACCGCCACCTCTGCGGCCAACGTCCTGACTTTC
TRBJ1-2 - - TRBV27 CASSLEPNYGYTF TGTGCCAGCAGTTTAGAACCTAACTATGGCTACACCTTC
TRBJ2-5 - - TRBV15 CATSRDTTAQETQYF TGTGCCACCAGCAGAGATACGACAGCGCAAGAGACCCAGTACTTC
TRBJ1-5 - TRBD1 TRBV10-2 CASRDRDDQPQHF TGCGCCAGCAGAGACAGGGACGATCAGCCCCAGCATTTT
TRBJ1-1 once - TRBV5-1 CASSQTSRMDTEAFF TGCGCCAGCAGCCAAACTTCGAGGATGGACACTGAAGCTTTCTTT
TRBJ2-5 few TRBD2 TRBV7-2 CASSLLAGGLETQYF TGTGCCAGCAGCTTATTAGCGGGAGGGCTAGAGACCCAGTACTTC
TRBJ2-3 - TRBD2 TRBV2 CASSSSGGAAYTQYF TGTGCCAGCAGCTCTAGCGGGGGGGCAGCCTATACGCAGTATTTT
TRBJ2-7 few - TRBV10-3 CAISEVNGSGDEQYF TGTGCCATCAGTGAGGTTAACGGCTCCGGGGACGAGCAGTACTTC
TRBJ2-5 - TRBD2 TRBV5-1 CASSLELGGETQYF TGCGCCAGCAGCTTGGAATTGGGAGGGGAGACCCAGTACTTC
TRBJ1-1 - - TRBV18 CASSPSQTNTEAFF TGTGCCAGCTCACCTAGCCAGACGAACACTGAAGCTTTCTTT
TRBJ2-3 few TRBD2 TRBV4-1 CASSHQGLGMADTQYF TGCGCCAGCAGCCACCAGGGACTAGGGATGGCAGATACGCAGTATTTT
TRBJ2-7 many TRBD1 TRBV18 CASSPGTDTYEQYF TGTGCCAGCTCTCCCGGGACAGACACCTACGAGCAGTACTTC
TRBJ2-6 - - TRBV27 CASSLNPHALTF TGTGCCAGCAGTTTAAACCCCCACGCCCTGACTTTC
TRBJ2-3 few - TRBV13 CASSFPPRADTQYF TGTGCCAGCAGCTTCCCCCCCCGGGCGGATACGCAGTATTTT
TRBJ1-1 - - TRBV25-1 CASSRGFGGFTEAFF TGTGCCAGCAGTAGGGGGTTTGGGGGATTCACTGAAGCTTTCTTT
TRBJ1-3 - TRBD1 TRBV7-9 CALTPRTGVGNTIYF TGTGCCCTTACCCCCCGGACAGGGGTTGGAAACACCATATATTTT
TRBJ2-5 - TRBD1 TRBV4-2 CASSQSRGQETQYF TGTGCCAGCAGCCAATCCAGGGGGCAAGAGACCCAGTACTTC
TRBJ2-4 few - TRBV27 CASGSGWFGIQYF TGTGCCAGCGGATCGGGCTGGTTTGGCATTCAGTACTTC
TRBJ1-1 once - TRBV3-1 CASSQVGFNTEAFF TGTGCCAGCAGCCAAGTAGGGTTTAACACTGAAGCTTTCTTT
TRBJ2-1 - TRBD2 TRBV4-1 CASSQTWGGLAGAPSSYNEQFF TGCGCCAGCAGCCAAACTTGGGGGGGACTAGCGGGGGCCCCAAGCTCCTACAATGAGCAGTTCTTC
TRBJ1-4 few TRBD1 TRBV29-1 CSAGSGTGIEKLFF TGCAGCGCCGGATCCGGGACAGGAATTGAAAAACTGTTTTTT
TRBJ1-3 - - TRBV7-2 CASSRGGGWGNTIYF TGTGCCAGCAGCCGCGGGGGAGGGTGGGGAAACACCATATATTTT
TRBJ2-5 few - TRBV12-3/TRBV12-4 CASSRAGGAEETQYF TGTGCCAGCAGTCGGGCAGGAGGCGCTGAAGAGACCCAGTACTTC
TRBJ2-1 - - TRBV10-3 CAIRATSSYNEQFF TGTGCCATCAGGGCGACGAGCTCCTACAATGAGCAGTTCTTC
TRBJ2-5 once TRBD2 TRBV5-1 CASSLAGTTLETQYF TGCGCCAGCAGCTTGGCAGGGACTACCCTGGAGACCCAGTACTTC
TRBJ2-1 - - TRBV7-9 CASSPTSGDYYNEQFF TGTGCCAGCAGCCCCACCTCTGGAGATTACTACAATGAGCAGTTCTTC
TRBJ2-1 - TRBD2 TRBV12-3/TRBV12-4 CASSPYSGGSSYNEQFF TGTGCCAGCAGTCCCTATAGCGGGGGTAGCTCCTACAATGAGCAGTTCTTC
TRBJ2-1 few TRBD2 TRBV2 CASSRRLADNEQFF TGTGCCAGCAGTCGTAGGCTAGCGGACAATGAGCAGTTCTTC
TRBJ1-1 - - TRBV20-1 CSARDYRGDTEAFF TGCAGTGCTAGAGATTATCGGGGAGACACTGAAGCTTTCTTT
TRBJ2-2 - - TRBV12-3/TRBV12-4 CASSARTAGELFF TGTGCCAGCAGTGCGAGGACCGCCGGGGAGCTGTTTTTT
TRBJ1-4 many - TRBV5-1 CASSPGSATNEKLFF TGCGCCAGCAGCCCGGGGTCTGCAACTAATGAAAAACTGTTTTTT
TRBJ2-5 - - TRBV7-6 CASSRRQIWETQYF TGTGCCAGCAGCCGTCGCCAAATTTGGGAGACCCAGTACTTC
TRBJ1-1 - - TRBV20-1 CSALLNTEAFF TGCAGTGCACTCCTCAACACTGAAGCTTTCTTT
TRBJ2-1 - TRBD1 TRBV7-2 CASSLGPWTGGNEQFF TGTGCCAGCAGCTTAGGGCCCTGGACAGGGGGCAATGAGCAGTTCTTC